The T cell receptor beta chain described here comes from a study of memory CD4+ T cells and cytomegalovirus serostatus. Study-wide context: This sample comes from healthy Belgian adults, fewer than 10 CMV seropositive, under 25 seronegative.

Single viable CD3+CD4+CD8-CD45RO+ cells were sorted as the memory CD4+ T cells. Using immunoSEQ multiplex PCR, the repertoire was profiled, and TCRdb retains in-frame clones only, with some absent. Of tens of thousands of clones in the sample, around 78% were seen once. CDR3 length equals 15 residues. The germline V gene has CDR1 SEHNR and CDR2 FQNEAQ (reference sequence). Trimming removed 5 bases from V and 3 bases from J, with 13 bases in between. The rearrangement joins TRBV7-9 to TRBJ2-2; D might be TRBD2 (5 bases). This clonotype was sampled from an adult in good health and CMV-seronegative. Specimen: memory CD4+ T cells from blood. CDR3 protein: CASSPAVFYTGELFF. The CDR3 nucleotides are TGTGCCAGCAGCCCAGCGGTCTTCTACACCGGGGAGCTGTTTTTT.